These 7 T cell receptor beta chains originate from one sample sequenced in a study of cytomegalovirus exposure and HLA in healthy donors. Researchers ran the PCR with 60 Vbeta and 13 Jbeta primers. The protocol was immunoSEQ multiplex PCR, while the TCRdb copy is restricted to in-frame clones and leaves out a portion. Here the sample spans some 200,000 clones, 77% being singletons. The sequencing sample was made of PBMCs. The receptors were sampled from an older woman in good health and CMV-seropositive.

The chain has TRBV5-4 and TRBJ2-1; 8 positions match TRBD2. CDR3 length: 15 residues. Unmatched junction bases numbered 11, after V lost 3 bases and J lost 9 bases. Per the germline V gene, CDR1 is SGHNT and CDR2 is YYREEE (reference sequence). The DNA for the CDR3 is TGTGCCAGCAGCTCTCAAGCGGGAGAGCTACCTGAGCAGTTCTTC. The encoded protein is CASSSQAGELPEQFF.

The chain combines TRBV28 with TRBJ1-2; D is perhaps TRBD1 (5 bases). CDR1 and CDR2 (germline): MDHEN, SYDVKM. Trimming stripped 3 bases from V and 6 bases from J, with 11 bases between. This CDR3 is 13 amino acids long. The CDR3, as DNA: TGTGCCAGCAGTTTTTGGGAGGGGCATGGCTACACCTTC. Residues: CASSFWEGHGYTF.

The chain employs TRBV7-3 and TRBJ1-1; no firm D call. CDR3 size: 13 residues. The germline V and J ends were trimmed by 8 bases and 4 bases, with 14 bases remaining between them. CDR1 and CDR2 from the germline V gene are SGHTA and FQGTGA. CDR3 sequence reads: CASLWSPSTEAFF. DNA of the CDR3: TGTGCCAGCCTCTGGAGCCCCAGCACTGAAGCTTTCTTT.

Concerning this clone itself: The sample holds other DNA sequences that translate to the same CDR3. The chain is built from TRBV7-2 and TRBJ2-5; 7 nucleotides match TRBD1. V lost 5 bases to trimming and J lost 2 bases; unmatched junction nucleotides: 5. This CDR3 contains 14 residues. The germline V gene encodes CDR1 SGHTA and CDR2 FQGNSA. DNA for the CDR3: TGTGCCAGCAGCCTCCGGGACAGACAAGAGACCCAGTACTTC. This gives the protein CASSLRDRQETQYF.

V and J are TRBV10-3 and TRBJ1-4; TRBD1 agrees at 8 bases. This CDR3 has 17 residues. Germline V lookup: CDR1 ENHRY, CDR2 SYGVKD. Losses at the gene ends were 8 bases for V and 0 bases for J; bases not matched to a gene: 11. CDR3 sequence (DNA): TGTGCCATCGGAGGAGGCCAGGGGGCTCCAACTAATGAAAAACTGTTTTTT. Amino acid sequence: CAIGGGQGAPTNEKLFF.

The chain couples TRBV5-4 to TRBJ2-5; 9 bases match TRBD2. The CDR3 consists of 15 residues. Unmatched junction bases numbered 9, after V lost 4 bases and J lost 5 bases. Germline V gene sequence: CDR1 SGHNT, CDR2 YYREEE (reference sequence). Written as DNA, the CDR3 is TGTGCCAGCAGCCAGCAGGGCGGGGGGGATGAGACCCAGTACTTC. It is translated as CASSQQGGGDETQYF. The full variable domain, its missing parts supplied by reference TRBV5-4 and TRBJ2-5, is ETGVTQSPTHLIKTRGQQVTLRCSSQSGHNTVSWYQQALGQGPQFIFQYYREEENGRGNFPPRFSGLQFPNYSSELNVNALELDDSALYLCASSQQGGGDETQYFGPGTRLLVL.

This clone was observed a handful of times. The chain joins TRBV19 to TRBJ1-5; 7 nucleotides match TRBD1. The CDR3 has 14 residues. In germline, CDR1 is LNHDA, CDR2 SQIVND (reference sequence). The J segment lost 8 bases and the V segment lost 8 bases, leaving 12 bases of the junction unmatched. The CDR3 reads CASHRYQGGEPQHF. The CDR3 bases are TGTGCCAGTCACCGATATCAGGGGGGAGAGCCCCAGCATTTT. Supplemented by reference TRBV19 and TRBJ1-5, the full variable domain reads DGGITQSPKYLFRKEGQNVTLSCEQNLNHDAMYWYRQDPGQGLRLIYYSQIVNDFQKGDIAEGYSVSREKKESFPLTVTSAQKNPTAFYLCASHRYQGGEPQHFGDGTRLSIL.